What follows are 2 T cell receptor beta chains derived from one specimen sequenced in a study of vaccination and CD4 T cells after COVID-19 (dated by TCRdb to about 2022). The library came from PCR. The sequencer was an Illumina iSeq 100. TCR sequencing of DNA from cultured CD4+ T cells used the Oncomine TCR Beta short-read assay at the Johns Hopkins FTIC core. The public reads were run again by TCRdb, first through fastp at Q25 and then through MiXCR, and only productive beta chains were kept. A single entry per CDR3 protein holds the most common genes and DNA from its merged rows. The sample table lists around 16,000 distinct CDR3 sequences, about 46% of them with a count of one. The biggest ten clones account for 12% of the sample. This sample's treatment or condition label indicates: roughly nine-day PBMC culture with coronavirus spike peptide pools or control peptides (ViraFEST assay). Their cognate antigens are unknown.

The specimen sequenced was CD4+ T cells from blood, cultured in vitro. The receptors were sampled from a human donor who had recovered from COVID-19.

This chain joins TRBV7-3 and TRBJ2-2; TRBD1 is a possible D gene (8 bases). The CDR3 is 15 residues long. V lost 5 bases, J lost 5 bases, and 15 bases lay in between. CDR1 SGHTA and CDR2 FQGTGA come from the germline V gene. Here the CDR3 DNA reads TGTGCCAGCAGCGGGACTACAGGGGGAACCGGGGAGCTGTTTTTT. It specifies CASSGTTGGTGELFF.

This chain uses TRBV7-2 with TRBJ2-3; TRBD1 matches at 9 bases. This CDR3 spans 18 amino acids. The J segment lost 6 bases and the V segment lost 1 base, leaving 14 bases of the junction unmatched. CDR1 is SGHTA, CDR2 FQGNSA, per germline. The CDR3 DNA is TGTGCCAGCAGCTTAGATTTACCCCGGGACAGGGTCTACGATACGCAGTATTTT. Translation gives CASSLDLPRDRVYDTQYF.